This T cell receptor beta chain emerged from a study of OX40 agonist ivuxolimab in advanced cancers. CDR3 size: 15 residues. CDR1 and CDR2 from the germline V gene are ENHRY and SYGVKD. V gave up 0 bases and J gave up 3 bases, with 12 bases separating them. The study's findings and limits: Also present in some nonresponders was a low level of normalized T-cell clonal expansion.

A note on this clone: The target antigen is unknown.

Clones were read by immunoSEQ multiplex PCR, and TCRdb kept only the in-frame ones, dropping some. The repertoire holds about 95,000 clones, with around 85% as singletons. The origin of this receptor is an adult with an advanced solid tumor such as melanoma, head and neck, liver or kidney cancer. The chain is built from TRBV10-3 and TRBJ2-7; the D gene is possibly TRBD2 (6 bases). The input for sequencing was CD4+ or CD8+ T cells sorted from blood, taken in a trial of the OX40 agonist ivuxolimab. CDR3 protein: CAISESEAGGYEQYF. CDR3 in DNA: TGTGCCATCAGTGAGTCGGAAGCGGGCGGCTACGAGCAGTACTTC.